This entry lists 19 T cell receptor beta chains sequenced from one sample in a study of beta chain features in type 1 diabetes. General study findings and limits: Shorter TCRB CDR3s, moderately but significantly so, marked every one of the four CD4+ subsets in Type 1 diabetes patients.

Since all of the isolated RNA was reverse transcribed, expressed TCRB transcripts were what got sequenced. Repertoires were generated with immunoSEQ multiplex PCR, while TCRdb's copy carries only in-frame clones and drops some. Among more than 550,000 clones listed, 11% to 15% were seen once. The antigens for these receptors are not known. The sample was naive CD4+ T cells from blood. The receptors were sampled from a man aged 18 to 29 with type 1 diabetes.

The V call is TRBV30, the J call TRBJ1-5, with D unclear. CDR1 and CDR2 from the germline V gene are GTSNPN and SVGIG (reference sequence). V shed 1 base and J shed 0 bases, with 10 bases lying between them. The CDR3 totals 15 residues. CDR3 sequence (DNA): TGTGCCTGGAGTGGCCCCGGGGTTAGCAATCAGCCCCAGCATTTT. Its translation: CAWSGPGVSNQPQHF.

This clone was found a few times. V usage is TRBV7-9 and J usage is TRBJ1-2; D call uncertain. Germline lookup yields CDR1 SEHNR and CDR2 FQNEAQ (reference sequence). The CDR3 is 17 residues long. Trimming removed 1 base from V and 0 bases from J, with 15 bases in between. The CDR3 sequence is CASSLGAARRSNYGYTF. CDR3 coding DNA: TGTGCCAGCAGCTTAGGGGCGGCGCGCCGGTCTAACTATGGCTACACCTTC. The full variable domain, rest sourced from reference TRBV7-9 and TRBJ1-2, is DTGVSQNPRHKITKRGQNVTFRCDPISEHNRLYWYRQTLGQGPEFLTYFQNEAQLEKSRLLSDRFSAERPKGSFSTLEIQRTEQGDSAMYLCASSLGAARRSNYGYTFGSGTRLTVV.

A few counts support this clone. The V and J genes are TRBV10-3 and TRBJ1-2; D is undetermined. The length of the CDR3 is 13 residues. The V gene's germline CDR1 is ENHRY and CDR2 SYGVKD. V was cut by 4 bases and J by 4 bases, with 10 bases left in between. The CDR3: CAISVDPIYGYTF. Written as DNA, the CDR3 is TGTGCCATCAGTGTCGACCCGATCTATGGCTACACCTTC.

This clone was seen only a few times. The J gene is TRBJ2-1, the V gene TRBV30, with unresolved D. The CDR3 totals 12 residues. Germline CDR1 and CDR2: GTSNPN and SVGIG (reference sequence). Trimming stripped 6 bases from V and 9 bases from J, with 15 bases between. The CDR3 loop is CACTPGRGEQFF. In nucleotides, the CDR3 is TGTGCCTGTACACCAGGACGTGGTGAGCAGTTCTTC.

This clone was picked up a small number of times. In DNA, the CDR3 is TGCGCCAGCAGCTTGTTGGGGGACGGGTACGAGCAGTACTTC. Its translation is CASSLLGDGYEQYF. The chain joins TRBV5-1 to TRBJ2-7; D tentatively fits TRBD1 or TRBD2 (5 bases each). The CDR3 runs 14 residues. The V gene's germline CDR1 is SGHRS and CDR2 YFSETQ. V was cut by 1 base and J by 4 bases, with 12 bases left in between.

This sequence joins TRBV28 and TRBJ1-1; D is unclear. V lost 8 bases and J 10 bases, leaving 17 bases between the germline ends. CDR1 is MDHEN, CDR2 SYDVKM, per germline. The CDR3 covers 12 residues. As DNA, the CDR3 is TGTGCCAGCGGGATGGACTCCCGACGAGCTTTCTTT. This translates into CASGMDSRRAFF.

V gene TRBV7-3 combines with J gene TRBJ1-5; D uncertain. Germline loops: CDR1 SGHTA, CDR2 FQGTGA. The length of the CDR3 is 14 residues. The V end lost 5 bases, the J end lost 0 bases, and 8 bases lay between the germline ends. CDR3 amino acids: CASSPGGSNQPQHF. The CDR3 region has the DNA TGTGCCAGCAGCCCAGGCGGTAGCAATCAGCCCCAGCATTTT.

This rearrangement joins TRBV2 to TRBJ2-1; 7 bases match TRBD2. CDR1 and CDR2 from the germline V gene are SNHLY and FYNNEI. The V segment lost 4 bases and the J segment 6 bases; nucleotides outside the gene matches: 12. This CDR3 has 16 amino acids. Written as DNA, the CDR3 is TGTGCCAGCAGTGGTACTGGCGGGAGAGGGGTCAATGAGCAGTTCTTC. Protein: CASSGTGGRGVNEQFF.

The chain is built from TRBV5-1 and TRBJ2-5; D perhaps matches TRBD1 (6 bases). Trimming removed 4 bases from V and 4 bases from J, with 14 bases in between. The CDR3 runs 14 residues. Looked up from germline, CDR1 is SGHRS and CDR2 is YFSETQ. DNA of the CDR3: TGCGCCAGCAGCCTTGGGACATTTGGAGAGACCCAGTACTTC. Its translation is CASSLGTFGETQYF.

This clone was counted only a few times. The V and J genes are TRBV18 and TRBJ2-3, with a weak D call TRBD2 (7 bases). V lost 2 bases and J 2 bases, leaving 17 bases between the germline ends. Looked up from germline, CDR1 is KGHSH and CDR2 is LQKENI. The CDR3 spans 17 residues. CDR3 sequence reads: CASSPFSRGLLTDTQYF. The CDR3 DNA is TGTGCCAGCTCACCATTCTCGCGGGGGCTCCTCACAGATACGCAGTATTTT.

Comments on this clone: The sample has other DNA sequences that encode this CDR3 too. V usage is TRBV7-2 and J usage is TRBJ1-1; no clear D gene. Germline lookup yields CDR1 SGHTA and CDR2 FQGNSA. This CDR3 is built from 14 residues. With 1 base removed from V and 1 base from J, the gap between germline ends came to 7 bases. CDR3 coding DNA: TGTGCCAGCAGCTTAGGGCGGGGGAACACTGAAGCTTTCTTT. Its translation: CASSLGRGNTEAFF.

The chain couples TRBV19 to TRBJ2-2; D is possibly TRBD1 (5 bases). CDR3 length: 14 residues. Trimming shortened V by 7 bases and J by 4 bases, and 13 bases separated the two germline ends. Germline CDR1 LNHDA, CDR2 SQIVND (reference sequence). This CDR3 reads CASTRLQGTGELFF. As DNA, the CDR3 is TGTGCCAGTACCCGATTGCAGGGCACCGGGGAGCTGTTTTTT.

The chain recombines TRBV29-1 with TRBJ2-5, with TRBD2 as a possible D gene (6 bases). Germline V lookup: CDR1 SQVTM, CDR2 ANQGSEA. V lost 7 bases and J 5 bases, leaving 17 bases between the germline ends. CDR3 length: 13 residues. The CDR3 region has the DNA TGCAGCGCGGAGAGTGCGGGGAGGGAGACCCAGTACTTC. Translating it yields CSAESAGRETQYF.

This chain links TRBV30 with TRBJ1-1; D possibly corresponds to TRBD1 (5 bases). V lost 4 bases, J lost 5 bases, and 26 bases lay in between. Germline-derived CDR1 and CDR2 are GTSNPN and SVGIG (reference sequence). CDR3 length equals 17 residues. Here the CDR3 DNA reads TGTGCCTGGATACCCGAAAGGGACCTGCCCGGTGTAACTGAAGCTTTCTTT. It yields the protein CAWIPERDLPGVTEAFF.

V usage is TRBV28 and J usage is TRBJ2-7; TRBD2 aligns across 11 bases. CDR3 length: 15 amino acids. CDR1 and CDR2 from the germline V gene are MDHEN and SYDVKM. V dropped 5 bases and J dropped 3; count of bases not matched to a gene: 6. In DNA, the CDR3 is TGTGCCAGCAGTGTGGCGCTAGCGGGAGGCTACGAGCAGTACTTC. It codes for CASSVALAGGYEQYF.

This clone was seen a handful of times. The chain carries TRBV29-1 and TRBJ1-4, with 8 bases lining up with TRBD1. The germline V gene encodes CDR1 SQVTM and CDR2 ANQGSEA. After removal of 5 bases from V and 6 bases from J, the junction contained 5 bases not matched to a gene. The CDR3 is 13 residues long. As DNA, the CDR3 is TGCAGCGTTTTCTCAGGGGGCGATGAAAAACTGTTTTTT. It codes for CSVFSGGDEKLFF.

This clone was seen only a few times. The chain has TRBV4-3 and TRBJ1-6, with D unclear. Looked up from germline, CDR1 is LGHNA and CDR2 is YSLEER. Trimming cost V 1 base and J 7 bases, with 14 bases left between them. The length of the CDR3 is 16 residues. The CDR3 DNA reads TGCGCCAGCAGCCAAGGCCTCAGAGGGAGGAATTCACCCCTCCACTTT. Translating gives CASSQGLRGRNSPLHF.

This clone was seen a few times. The sample carries other DNA sequences with the same CDR3. The CDR3 loop is CASSPPGQGNYGYTF. CDR3 bases: TGTGCCAGCTCACCACCTGGGCAGGGAAACTATGGCTACACCTTC. V usage is TRBV18 and J usage is TRBJ1-2; D is possibly TRBD1 (5 bases). Between the trimmed V and J ends, which lost 0 bases and 2 bases, there was a span of 10 bases. Germline V gene lookup returns CDR1 KGHSH and CDR2 LQKENI. CDR3 size: 15 residues.

The CDR3 DNA follows: TGTGCCAGCAGTGTCGGGGGGACCTTACAAGAGACCCAGTACTTC. Protein: CASSVGGTLQETQYF. The genes are TRBV2 and TRBJ2-5; 7 bases agree with TRBD2. V was clipped by 4 bases and J by 2 bases; unmatched bases: 7. The germline CDR1 and CDR2 sequences are SNHLY and FYNNEI. The CDR3 extends over 15 amino acids.